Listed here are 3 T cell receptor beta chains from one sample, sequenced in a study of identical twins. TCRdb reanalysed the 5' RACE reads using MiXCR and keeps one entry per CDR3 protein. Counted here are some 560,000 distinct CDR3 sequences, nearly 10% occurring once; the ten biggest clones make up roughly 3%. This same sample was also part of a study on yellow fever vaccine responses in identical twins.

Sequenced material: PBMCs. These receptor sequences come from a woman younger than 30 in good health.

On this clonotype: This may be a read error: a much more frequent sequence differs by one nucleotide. In nucleotides, the CDR3 is TGTGCCAGCAGACTGGCGGTCCAAGAGACCCAGTACTTC. Protein: CASRLAVQETQYF. The V call is TRBV6-6, the J call TRBJ2-5; no firm D call. This CDR3 spans 13 amino acids. The germline CDR1 and CDR2 sequences are MNHNY and SVGAGI (reference sequence). Trimming took 6 bases from V and 1 from J, leaving 9 bases between them.

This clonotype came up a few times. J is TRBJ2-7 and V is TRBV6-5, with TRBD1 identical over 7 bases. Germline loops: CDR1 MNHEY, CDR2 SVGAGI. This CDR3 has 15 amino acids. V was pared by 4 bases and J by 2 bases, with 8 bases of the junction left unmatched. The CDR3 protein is CASSSFRDSPYEQYF. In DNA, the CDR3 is TGTGCCAGCAGTTCCTTCCGGGACAGTCCCTACGAGCAGTACTTC.

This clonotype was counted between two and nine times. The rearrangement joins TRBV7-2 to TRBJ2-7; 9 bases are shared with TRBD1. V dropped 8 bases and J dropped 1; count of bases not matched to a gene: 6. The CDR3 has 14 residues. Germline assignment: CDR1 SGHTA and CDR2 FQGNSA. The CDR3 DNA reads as TGTGCCAGCGGCCGGGACAGGGTGTCCTACGAGCAGTACTTC. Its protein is CASGRDRVSYEQYF. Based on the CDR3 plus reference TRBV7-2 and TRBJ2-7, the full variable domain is GAGVSQSPSNKVTEKGKDVELRCDPISGHTALYWYRQSLGQGLEFLIYFQGNSAPDKSGLPSDRFSAERTGGSVSTLTIQRTQQEDSAVYLCASGRDRVSYEQYFGPGTRLTVT.